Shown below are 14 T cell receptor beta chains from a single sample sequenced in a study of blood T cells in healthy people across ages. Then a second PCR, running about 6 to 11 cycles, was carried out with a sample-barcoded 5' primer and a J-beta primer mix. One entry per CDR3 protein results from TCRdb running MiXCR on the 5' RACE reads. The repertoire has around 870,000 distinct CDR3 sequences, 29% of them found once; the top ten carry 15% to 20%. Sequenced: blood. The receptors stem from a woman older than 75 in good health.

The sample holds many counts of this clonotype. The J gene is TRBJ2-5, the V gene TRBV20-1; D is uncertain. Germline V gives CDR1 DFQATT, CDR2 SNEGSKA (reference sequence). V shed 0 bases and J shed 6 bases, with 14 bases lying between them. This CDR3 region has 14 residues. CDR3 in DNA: TGCAGTGCTAGAGATTTTGCGAGTCGGAAGACCCAGTACTTC. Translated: CSARDFASRKTQYF.

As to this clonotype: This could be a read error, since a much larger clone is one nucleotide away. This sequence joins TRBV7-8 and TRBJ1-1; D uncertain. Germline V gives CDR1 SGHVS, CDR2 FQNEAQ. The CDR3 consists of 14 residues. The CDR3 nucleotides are TGTGCCAGCAGCTTAGCGACGGGTAGCACTGAAACTTTCTTT. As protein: CASSLATGSTETFF.

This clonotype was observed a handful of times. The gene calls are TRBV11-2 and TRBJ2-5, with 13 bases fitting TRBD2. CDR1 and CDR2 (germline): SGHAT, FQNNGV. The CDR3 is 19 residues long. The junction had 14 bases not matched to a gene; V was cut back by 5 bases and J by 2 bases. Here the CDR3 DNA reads TGTGCCAGCAGCCGGGGACAGACCAGGACTAGCGGGGGACAAGAGACCCAGTACTTC. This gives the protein CASSRGQTRTSGGQETQYF.

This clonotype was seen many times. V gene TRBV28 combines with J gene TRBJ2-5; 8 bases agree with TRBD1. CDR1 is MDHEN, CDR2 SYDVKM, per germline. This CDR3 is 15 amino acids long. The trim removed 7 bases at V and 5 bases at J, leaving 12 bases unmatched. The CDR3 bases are TGTGCCAGCAACCCCCAGGGGGCGATCACCGAGACCCAGTACTTC. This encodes CASNPQGAITETQYF.

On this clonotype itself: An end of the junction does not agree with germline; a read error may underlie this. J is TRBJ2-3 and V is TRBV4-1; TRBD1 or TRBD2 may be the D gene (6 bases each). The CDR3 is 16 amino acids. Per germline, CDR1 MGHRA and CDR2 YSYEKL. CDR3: CASSQDNRGWTDTPYF. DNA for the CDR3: TGCGCCAGCAGCCAAGATAACCGGGGGTGGACAGATACGCCGTATTTT.

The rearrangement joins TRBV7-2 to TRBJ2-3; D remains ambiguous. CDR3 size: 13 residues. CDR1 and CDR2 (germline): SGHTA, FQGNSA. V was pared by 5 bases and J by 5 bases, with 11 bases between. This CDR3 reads CASSVSREDTQYF. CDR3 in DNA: TGTGCCAGCAGCGTATCAAGGGAAGATACGCAGTATTTT.

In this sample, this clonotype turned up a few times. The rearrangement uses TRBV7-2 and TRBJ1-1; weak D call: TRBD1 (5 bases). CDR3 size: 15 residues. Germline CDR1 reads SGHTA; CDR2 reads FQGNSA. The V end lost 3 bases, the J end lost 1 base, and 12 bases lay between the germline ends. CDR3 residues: CASSLFRGGNTEAFF. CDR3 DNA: TGTGCCAGCAGCTTGTTCCGGGGGGGGAACACTGAAGCTTTCTTT.

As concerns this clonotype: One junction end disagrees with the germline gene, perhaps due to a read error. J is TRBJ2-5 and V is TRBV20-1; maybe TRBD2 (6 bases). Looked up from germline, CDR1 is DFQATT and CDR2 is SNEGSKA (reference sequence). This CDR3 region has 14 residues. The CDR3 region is CSTSPPGHQETQYF. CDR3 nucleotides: TGCAGTACTAGCCCGCCGGGACACCAAGAGACCCAGTACTTC.

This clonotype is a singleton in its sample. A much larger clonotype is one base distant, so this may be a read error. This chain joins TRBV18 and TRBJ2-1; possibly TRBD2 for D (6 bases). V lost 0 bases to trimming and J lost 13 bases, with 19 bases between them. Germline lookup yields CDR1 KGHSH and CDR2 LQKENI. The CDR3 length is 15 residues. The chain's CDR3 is CASSPPQWRAKTQFF. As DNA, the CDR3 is TGTGCCAGCTCACCACCGCAATGGAGGGCGAAGACCCAGTTCTTC. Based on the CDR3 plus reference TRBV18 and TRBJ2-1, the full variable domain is NAGVMQNPRHLVRRRGQEARLRCSPMKGHSHVYWYRQLPEEGLKFMVYLQKENIIDESGMPKERFSAEFPKEGPSILRIQQVVRGDSAAYFCASSPPQWRAKTQFFGPGTRLTVL.

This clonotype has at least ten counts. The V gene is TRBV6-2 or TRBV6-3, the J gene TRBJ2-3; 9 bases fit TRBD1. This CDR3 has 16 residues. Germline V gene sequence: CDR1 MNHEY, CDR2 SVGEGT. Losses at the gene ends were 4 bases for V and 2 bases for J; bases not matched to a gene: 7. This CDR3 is CASSFTDRGPTDTQYF. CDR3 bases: TGTGCCAGCAGTTTTACGGACAGGGGCCCCACAGATACGCAGTATTTT.

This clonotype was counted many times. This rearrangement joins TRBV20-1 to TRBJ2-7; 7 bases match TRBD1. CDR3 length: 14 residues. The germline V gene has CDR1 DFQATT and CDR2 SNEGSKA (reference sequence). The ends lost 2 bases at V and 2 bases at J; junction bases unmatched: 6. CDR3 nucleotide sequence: TGCAGTGCTAGATGGGACAGAGATCCCTACGAGCAGTACTTC. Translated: CSARWDRDPYEQYF.

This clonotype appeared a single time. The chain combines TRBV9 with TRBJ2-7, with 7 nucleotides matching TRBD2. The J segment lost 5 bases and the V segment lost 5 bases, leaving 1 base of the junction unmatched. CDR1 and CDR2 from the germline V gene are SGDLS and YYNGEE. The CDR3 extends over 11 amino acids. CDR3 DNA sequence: TGTGCCAGCAGTACTAGCGACGAGCAGTACTTC. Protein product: CASSTSDEQYF.

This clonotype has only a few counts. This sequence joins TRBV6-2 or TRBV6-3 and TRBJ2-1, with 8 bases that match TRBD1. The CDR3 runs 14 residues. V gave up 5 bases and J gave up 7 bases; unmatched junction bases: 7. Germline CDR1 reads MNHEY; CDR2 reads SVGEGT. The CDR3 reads CASSVRDRRNEQFF. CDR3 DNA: TGTGCCAGCAGTGTCCGGGACAGGAGGAATGAGCAGTTCTTC.

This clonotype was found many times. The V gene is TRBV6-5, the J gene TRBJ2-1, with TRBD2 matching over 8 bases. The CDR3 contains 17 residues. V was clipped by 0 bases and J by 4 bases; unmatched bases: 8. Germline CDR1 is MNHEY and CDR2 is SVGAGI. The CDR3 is CASSYSVTGGGYNEQFF. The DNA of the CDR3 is TGTGCCAGCAGTTACTCGGTGACCGGCGGGGGGTACAATGAGCAGTTCTTC.